This T cell receptor (beta chain) was identified during a study of beta chain features in type 1 diabetes. Study-wide results and limits: The naive, central memory and Treg TCRB repertoires looked more alike in patients than they did in healthy donors. Moderate but significant shortening of TCRB CDR3s was recorded in all four CD4+ subsets from Type 1 diabetes patients. It was possible that PCR favored shorter templates, equally so in patients and controls.

One heparinised draw of blood, averaging around 120 mL, came from each donor. Based on CD45RO/CCR7/CD25/CD127/CD95/CD27, CD4+ regulatory, stem cell-like memory, naive and central memory cells were sorted. The CDR3 consists of 15 residues. Per germline, CDR1 SNHLY and CDR2 FYNNEI. J lost 5 bases, V lost 5 bases, and 8 bases had no gene match. Sequencing targeted expressed TCRB transcripts, as all isolated RNA had been reverse transcribed. The assay was immunoSEQ multiplex PCR, and TCRdb's table has in-frame clones only and misses some. The repertoire holds 300,000 to 450,000 clones, with around 10% as singletons. Worth noting for this clone: What it recognizes is unknown.

The TCR was taken from a man aged 25-45 years with type 1 diabetes. The specimen was central memory CD4+ T cells from blood. This chain joins TRBV2 and TRBJ2-3, with 9 bases matching TRBD1. The CDR3 spells CASSSHRGRRDTQYF. CDR3 nucleotide sequence: TGTGCCAGCAGTTCCCACAGGGGGCGAAGAGATACGCAGTATTTT.